This T cell receptor beta chain is drawn from a study of T cells after yellow fever vaccination. The CDR3 spans 13 residues. The V gene's germline CDR1 is SGHTA and CDR2 FQGNSA. V gave up 5 bases and J gave up 5 bases; unmatched junction bases: 5. This clonotype was counted many times. TCRdb passed the 5' RACE reads through MiXCR, listing each CDR3 protein once. This sample has a few hundred thousand distinct CDR3 sequences, with 4.1% found just once. The specimen comprised PBMCs, sampled 5 days after the yellow fever booster vaccination. The TCR comes from a man younger than 30 who received the YFV17D yellow fever vaccine. The genes are TRBV7-2 and TRBJ1-1; 7 bases map to TRBD1. In nucleotides, the CDR3 is TGTGCCAGCAGCGGCCCAGGGGGTACTGAAGCTTTCTTT. Protein sequence: CASSGPGGTEAFF.